This entry describes one TCR beta chain. The draw for each donor consisted of a single 2.5 ml blood sample. Reanalyzing the 5' RACE reads, TCRdb keeps one entry per CDR3 protein, without DNA. The sample table includes around 450,000 distinct CDR3 sequences. The CDR3 totals 17 residues. The germline V gene has CDR1 LGHDT and CDR2 YNNKEL (reference sequence). The data stem from a study of monozygotic twins with inflammatory bowel disease. Sequenced input: blood. The clonotype originates from a human donor with ulcerative colitis or Crohn's disease, or a healthy co-twin of an affected twin (not recorded which). V gene TRBV3-1 combines with J gene TRBJ2-2; the D gene TCRdb calls, TRBD1, cannot be checked with no DNA. The CDR3 sequence: CASSQDLSPGYTGELFF.